Below, 25 T cell receptor beta chains from the same sample are listed, as sequenced in a study of blood T cell repertoires in COVID-19. The data were produced by immunoSEQ multiplex PCR, yet TCRdb's version contains in-frame clones alone and is incomplete. The data hold about 140,000 clones, with 76% observed a single time. The sequencing input was peripheral blood. Receptor source: a woman older than 75 with active or convalescent COVID-19.

The rearrangement links TRBV2 to TRBJ1-1; a weak D match, TRBD1 (5 bases). V lost 8 bases and J lost 8, with 12 bases in between. Germline V lookup: CDR1 SNHLY, CDR2 FYNNEI. CDR3 length: 11 amino acids. CDR3 in DNA: TGTGCCAGCGGGGCCGGGTGGGAAGCTTTCTTT. Translated, it gives CASGAGWEAFF. The whole variable domain, filled in from reference TRBV2 and TRBJ1-1, reads EPEVTQTPSHQVTQMGQEVILRCVPISNHLYFYWYRQILGQKVEFLVSFYNNEISEKSEIFDDQFSVERPDGSNFTLKIRSTKLEDSAMYFCASGAGWEAFFGQGTRLTVV.

This clone was recorded a few times. The chain couples TRBV30 to TRBJ1-4; 9 bases are a match to TRBD1. The CDR3 spans 14 residues. Germline-derived CDR1 and CDR2 are GTSNPN and SVGIG (reference sequence). Trimming cost V 6 bases and J 8 bases; bases outside gene matches: 10. CDR3 in DNA: TGTGCCTGTTCCCCGGGACAGGGTTTCGAAAAACTGTTTTTT. It translates to CACSPGQGFEKLFF. Based on the CDR3 plus reference TRBV30 and TRBJ1-4, the full variable domain is SQTIHQWPATLVQPVGSPLSLECTVEGTSNPNLYWYRQAAGRGLQLLFYSVGIGQISSEVPQNLSASRPQDRQFILSSKKLLLSDSGFYLCACSPGQGFEKLFFGSGTQLSVL.

The genes are TRBV10-1 and TRBJ2-2, with D maybe TRBD1 (5 bases). CDR3 length: 13 amino acids. Germline-derived CDR1 and CDR2 are WNHNN and SYGVQD (reference sequence). Trimming stripped 6 bases from V and 1 base from J, with 6 bases between. CDR3 coding DNA: TGCGCCAGCAGGACAGTGAACACCGGGGAGCTGTTTTTT. Protein: CASRTVNTGELFF.

This chain links TRBV5-1 with TRBJ1-4; 7 bases fit TRBD1. This CDR3 region has 14 residues. The V gene end was trimmed by 3 bases and the J gene end by 5 bases; junction bases not matched to a gene: 4. The V gene's germline CDR1 is SGHRS and CDR2 YFSETQ. CDR3 DNA: TGCGCCAGCAGCTCGACAGGGAGCAATGAAAAACTGTTTTTT. This gives the protein CASSSTGSNEKLFF.

This clone occurred a few times. The rearrangement links TRBV6-4 to TRBJ2-3; tentative D call: TRBD1 (6 bases). The CDR3 extends over 15 amino acids. Trimming removed 0 bases at V and 6 bases at J, with 13 bases between. Per germline, CDR1 MRHNA and CDR2 SNTAGT. The chain's CDR3 is CASSDSGHQGDTQYF. The CDR3, as DNA: TGTGCCAGCAGTGACTCTGGTCACCAGGGGGATACGCAGTATTTT.

V gene TRBV18 combines with J gene TRBJ1-6, with 7 bases aligning to TRBD1. In germline, CDR1 is KGHSH, CDR2 LQKENI. This CDR3 is 16 amino acids long. V shed 4 bases, J shed 7 bases, and the junction held 10 bases outside the gene matches. This chain's CDR3 is CASSRTTGADNSPLHF. CDR3 bases: TGTGCCAGCTCACGAACCACAGGGGCCGACAATTCACCCCTCCACTTT.

In this sample, this clone turned up a few times. The V and J genes are TRBV19 and TRBJ1-1; 7 positions agree with TRBD1. Unmatched junction bases numbered 9, after V lost 7 bases and J lost 1 base. Germline loops: CDR1 LNHDA, CDR2 SQIVND (reference sequence). CDR3 length: 15 amino acids. The CDR3 loop is CASTTRGLRNTEAFF. CDR3 DNA sequence: TGTGCCAGTACAACGAGGGGGCTCAGGAACACTGAAGCTTTCTTT.

The sample holds many counts of this clone. The rearrangement uses TRBV10-3 and TRBJ1-5; possible D gene TRBD1, 5 bases. CDR3 size: 12 residues. Germline V CDR1 and CDR2: ENHRY, SYGVKD. Trimming took off 3 bases at V and 7 bases at J, with 7 bases between the two ends. For the CDR3, the DNA is TGTGCCATCAGTGACGGGGGACAGCCCCAGCATTTT. Protein product: CAISDGGQPQHF.

This clone has just a few counts. This CDR3 reads CAWSRGGAALSNQPQHF. In DNA form, the CDR3 reads TGTGCCTGGAGTCGAGGTGGGGCCGCACTGAGCAATCAGCCCCAGCATTTT. This chain connects TRBV30 to TRBJ1-5; tentative D call: TRBD1 (5 bases). The CDR3 covers 17 residues. CDR1 GTSNPN and CDR2 SVGIG come from the germline V gene (reference sequence). Between the trimmed V and J ends, which lost 2 bases and 1 base, there was a span of 18 bases.

The V gene is TRBV11-1, the J gene TRBJ1-2; D is uncertain. The CDR3 sequence is 13 residues long. V lost 5 bases to trimming and J lost 0 bases, with 7 bases between them. The germline V gene has CDR1 SGHAT and CDR2 FQDESV (reference sequence). This chain's CDR3 is CASSLLANYGYTF. The CDR3 nucleotides read TGTGCCAGCAGCCTCCTCGCTAACTATGGCTACACCTTC. The full variable domain, rest sourced from reference TRBV11-1 and TRBJ1-2, is EAEVAQSPRYKITEKSQAVAFWCDPISGHATLYWYRQILGQGPELLVQFQDESVVDDSQLPKDRFSAERLKGVDSTLKIQPAELGDSAMYLCASSLLANYGYTFGSGTRLTVV.

The V gene is TRBV5-1, the J gene TRBJ1-3; the D gene is possibly TRBD1 (6 bases). V was trimmed by 3 bases and J by 0 bases, leaving 10 bases between them. Germline loops: CDR1 SGHRS, CDR2 YFSETQ. There are 15 residues in the CDR3. In DNA, the CDR3 is TGCGCCAGCAGCTATGGACAGACCTCTGGAAACACCATATATTTT. Translated: CASSYGQTSGNTIYF.

The chain recombines TRBV7-2 with TRBJ2-2, with 9 bases aligning to TRBD1. The length of the CDR3 is 19 residues. The V gene's germline CDR1 is SGHTA and CDR2 FQGNSA. The J segment lost 5 bases and the V segment lost 3 bases, leaving 16 bases of the junction unmatched. The CDR3 DNA is TGTGCCAGCAGCTTTTCGAACAGGGGGCCTCTTCAGAATACCGGGGAGCTGTTTTTT. Amino acids: CASSFSNRGPLQNTGELFF.

Points on this clone: The CDR3 ends on some other residue instead of the conserved phenylalanine or tryptophan, so this is likely a read error. V and J are TRBV7-9 and TRBJ1-2, with D hard to call. Germline CDR1 reads SEHNR; CDR2 reads FQNEAQ (reference sequence). The CDR3 runs to 15 residues. Trimming pared 5 bases from V and 7 bases from J, leaving 20 bases between. The CDR3: CASSPQAAGIGGYTL. The DNA of the CDR3 is TGTGCCAGCAGCCCCCAGGCGGCGGGGATTGGTGGCTACACCCTC.

V usage is TRBV3-1 (or the pseudogene TRBV3-2) and J usage is TRBJ2-7, with D uncertain. Germline V lookup: CDR1 LGHDT, CDR2 YNNKEL (reference sequence). Between the trimmed V and J ends, which lost 2 bases and 3 bases, there was a span of 5 bases. The CDR3 runs 12 residues. The CDR3 DNA follows: TGTGCCAGCAGCCAATCGCGCTACGAGCAGTACTTC. It codes for CASSQSRYEQYF.

The V gene is TRBV5-1, the J gene TRBJ1-2, with 11 bases lining up with TRBD1. The J segment lost 7 bases and the V segment lost 4 bases, leaving 12 bases of the junction unmatched. The CDR3 is 16 residues long. Germline V gives CDR1 SGHRS, CDR2 YFSETQ. CDR3 in amino acids: CASSLGQGAISAGYTF. The CDR3 nucleotides are TGCGCCAGCAGCCTCGGACAGGGGGCGATCTCGGCTGGCTACACCTTC.

The CDR3 is CASRSQGQGNTEAFF. The CDR3 bases are TGTGCCAGCAGGTCCCAGGGACAGGGGAACACTGAAGCTTTCTTT. The rearrangement joins TRBV27 to TRBJ1-1; TRBD1 matches 9 bases. After removal of 6 bases from V and 1 base from J, the junction contained 6 bases not matched to a gene. The CDR3 consists of 15 residues. Germline V gene lookup returns CDR1 MNHEY and CDR2 SMNVEV (reference sequence).

The chain joins TRBV9 to TRBJ1-3, with D unclear. This CDR3 is built from 14 residues. Germline V gives CDR1 SGDLS, CDR2 YYNGEE. V lost 7 bases and J 0 bases, leaving 11 bases between the germline ends. Here the CDR3 DNA reads TGTGCCAGCGCGCAGGATAACTCTGGAAACACCATATATTTT. This encodes CASAQDNSGNTIYF.

This chain links TRBV7-6 with TRBJ2-3; a weak D match, TRBD1 (5 bases). The length of the CDR3 is 15 residues. V lost 3 bases to trimming and J lost 2 bases, with 12 bases between them. The germline V gene has CDR1 SGHVS and CDR2 FNYEAQ. The CDR3: CASSFGRQYTDTQYF. CDR3 nucleotide sequence: TGTGCCAGCAGCTTTGGCCGACAGTACACAGATACGCAGTATTTT.

The V gene is TRBV7-9, the J gene TRBJ2-7, with D possibly being TRBD1 (5 bases). Germline V gene lookup returns CDR1 SEHNR and CDR2 FQNEAQ (reference sequence). The V gene lost 5 bases and the J gene lost 3 bases, with 11 bases spanning the gap. This CDR3 region has 13 residues. The CDR3, as DNA: TGTGCCAGCAGCCCCTTAGACAGCTACGAGCAGTACTTC. Encoded protein: CASSPLDSYEQYF.

The rearrangement links TRBV2 to TRBJ1-2, with 11 bases identical to TRBD1. Germline loops: CDR1 SNHLY, CDR2 FYNNEI. The CDR3 has 15 residues. Germline trimming cut 4 bases from V and 7 bases from J; bases unmatched to any gene: 8. CDR3 region: CASSAHGQGALGYTF. The CDR3 coding sequence is TGTGCCAGCAGTGCCCACGGACAGGGGGCGCTTGGCTACACCTTC.

The sample holds a few counts of this clone. The V call is TRBV5-4, the J call TRBJ2-7; D is ambiguous. CDR1 and CDR2 (germline): SGHNT, YYREEE (reference sequence). The CDR3 runs to 13 residues. Deletions cut 0 bases from V and 5 bases from J, with 9 bases between. CDR3 region: CASSLAFSHEQYF. The CDR3 nucleotides are TGTGCCAGCAGCTTGGCCTTTTCCCACGAGCAGTACTTC.

The chain links TRBV5-1 to TRBJ2-1; 7 bases fit TRBD1. This CDR3 is 15 amino acids long. The V gene end was trimmed by 0 bases and the J gene end by 9 bases; junction bases not matched to a gene: 9. In germline, CDR1 is SGHRS, CDR2 YFSETQ. The DNA for the CDR3 is TGCGCCAGCAGCTTGGTGTTACAAGGGGGCGGTGAGCAGTTCTTC. This gives the protein CASSLVLQGGGEQFF.

The gene calls are TRBV6-5 and TRBJ1-2; unclear D gene. The CDR3 runs 15 residues. Germline CDR1 is MNHEY and CDR2 is SVGAGI. The V end lost 5 bases, the J end lost 4 bases, and 17 bases lay between the germline ends. CDR3 region: CASSPFLWGAYGYTF. The CDR3 region has the DNA TGTGCCAGCAGTCCCTTTTTATGGGGAGCCTATGGCTACACCTTC.

V and J are TRBV11-1 and TRBJ1-1, with D tentatively TRBD1 (6 bases). Germline V gene data show CDR1 as SGHAT and CDR2 as FQDESV (reference sequence). Trimming took 6 bases from V and 5 from J, leaving 22 bases between them. CDR3 length: 16 residues. CDR3 coding DNA: TGTGCCAGCAGGCCCCATTTTCCGACAGGCGAGACTGAAGCTTTCTTT. Translating gives CASRPHFPTGETEAFF.

The chain carries TRBV12-3 or TRBV12-4 and TRBJ2-3; D may be TRBD2 (5 bases). The V end lost 4 bases, the J end lost 4 bases, and 9 bases lay between the germline ends. The CDR3 covers 13 residues. The CDR3 DNA reads TGTGCCAGCAGTTCGGGGATAGCAGATACGCAGTATTTT. Protein sequence: CASSSGIADTQYF.